This is a list of T cell receptor beta chains from one sample in a study of control samples from healthy donors and cancer patients. Method: immunoSEQ multiplex PCR; TCRdb's copy keeps in-frame clones and lacks some. The sample has 200,000 to 250,000 clones, about 94% seen once. The sequencing sample was made of blood. These TCRs come from a man over 45 in good health. The CDR3 runs from the conserved cysteine through the conserved F or W. The D gene is left open where the match is weak. The size field is filled for only some rows; it gives once, few, many or a size class.

14	TRBD2	TRBJ2-1	TRBV5-1	-	TGCGCCAGCGGACTAGCGGGTTCCTACAATGAGCAGTTCTTC	CASGLAGSYNEQFF
14	TRBD1	TRBJ1-1	TRBV5-1	-	TGCGCCAGCAGCTCTCAGGGGGGAGGAACTGAAGCTTTCTTT	CASSSQGGGTEAFF
11	-	TRBJ2-1	TRBV20-1	-	TGCAGTGGGGATTTCAACAATGAGCAGTTCTTC	CSGDFNNEQFF
17	-	TRBJ1-6	TRBV5-1	-	TGCGCCAGCAGCTTCCAAGGGCAGGGTCGTTTTAATTCACCCCTCCACTTT	CASSFQGQGRFNSPLHF
13	-	TRBJ1-5	TRBV28	-	TGTGCCAGCAGTTTATCGGGGGGTCAGCCCCAGCATTTT	CASSLSGGQPQHF
13	-	TRBJ1-5	TRBV5-4	-	TGTGCCAGCAGCTTGGATTCCAATCAGCCCCAGCATTTT	CASSLDSNQPQHF
15	-	TRBJ1-5	TRBV19	-	TGTGCCAGTAGTATAGGTCCAGGGGATGGTCAGCCCCAGCATTTT	CASSIGPGDGQPQHF
14	-	TRBJ1-4	TRBV18	-	TGTGCCAGCTCACCTGAGACTGGTTGGGAAAAACTGTTTTTT	CASSPETGWEKLFF
14	-	TRBJ2-5	TRBV5-1	-	TGCGCCAGCAGCTTGGGAGGGAGTCAAGAGACCCAGTACTTC	CASSLGGSQETQYF
14	-	TRBJ2-1	TRBV10-1	-	TGCGCCAGCAGTGAGTCGTGGCAGTCTAGTGAGCAGTTCTTC	CASSESWQSSEQFF
15	TRBD1	TRBJ2-7	TRBV7-9	-	TGTGCCAGCAGCTCGGGACAGGGGGGACCCTACGAGCAGTACTTC	CASSSGQGGPYEQYF
13	-	TRBJ1-1	TRBV6-5	-	TGTGCCAGCAGTTACTCACAGGACACTGAAGCTTTCTTT	CASSYSQDTEAFF
15	TRBD1	TRBJ1-6	TRBV4-2	once	TGTGCCAGCAGCCCCAACGACAGGGATAATTCACCCCTCCACTTT	CASSPNDRDNSPLHF
16	-	TRBJ1-3	TRBV2	-	TGTGCCAGTTCCCCCGAACGACCCAACTCTGGAAACACCATATATTTT	CASSPERPNSGNTIYF
13	-	TRBJ2-7	TRBV5-5	-	TGTGCCAGCAGCTTGGTGCAGTCCTACGAGCAGTACTTC	CASSLVQSYEQYF
13	-	TRBJ2-2	TRBV6-4	-	TGTGCCAGCAGTTCCGGTTCCACCGGGGAGCTGTTTTTT	CASSSGSTGELFF
13	-	TRBJ1-6	TRBV6-5	-	TGTGCCAGCAGTTACAGGGGGGATTCACCCCTCCACTTT	CASSYRGDSPLHF
12	-	TRBJ2-3	TRBV5-4	-	TGTGCCAGCGGCTACCTAGAGGGTACGCAGTATTTT	CASGYLEGTQYF
15	-	TRBJ2-5	TRBV5-8	-	TGTGCCAGCAGTGTTGGGGCCGATTCGCAAGAGACCCAGTACTTC	CASSVGADSQETQYF
14	TRBD1	TRBJ2-7	TRBV9	-	TGTGCCAGCAGCGTAGAGGGACAGGGCCACGAGCAGTACTTC	CASSVEGQGHEQYF
15	-	TRBJ1-3	TRBV5-1	once	TGCGCCAGCAGCTTACCTGGTGACGCTGGAAACACCATATATTTT	CASSLPGDAGNTIYF
18	-	TRBJ1-5	TRBV7-2	-	TGTGCCAGCAGCTTAGTAGGGGTAGACAGGCTTAGCAATCAGCCCCAGCATTTT	CASSLVGVDRLSNQPQHF
17	-	TRBJ1-6	TRBV5-1	-	TGCGCCAGCAGCATTAAACAGGGTAGCTCCTATAATTCACCCCTCCACTTT	CASSIKQGSSYNSPLHF
16	-	TRBJ1-4	TRBV28	-	TGTGCCAGCATCGCGGCCCCGGGGGCAACTAATGAAAAACTGTTTTTT	CASIAAPGATNEKLFF
15	-	TRBJ2-2	TRBV18	-	TGTGCCAGCTCACCCCGGGACGCTGACACCGGGGAGCTGTTTTTT	CASSPRDADTGELFF
14	-	TRBJ1-1	TRBV25-1	-	TGTGCCAGCAGTAGTGACAGTAAGAACACTGAAGCTTTCTTT	CASSSDSKNTEAFF
15	-	TRBJ2-3	TRBV6-4	-	TGTGCCAGCAACGGGAGGACAGGGATAGGAGATACGCAGTATTTT	CASNGRTGIGDTQYF
13	-	TRBJ1-1	TRBV18	once	TGTGCCAGCTCACCACAAAGGAACACTGAAGCTTTCTTT	CASSPQRNTEAFF
14	-	TRBJ1-3	TRBV4-1	-	TGCGCCAGCAGCCAAGGGGCGGCTGGAAACACCATATATTTT	CASSQGAAGNTIYF
16	-	TRBJ2-1	TRBV27	-	TGTGCCAGCAGTTTAAAGATGGGGGTTCCTTACAATGAGCAGTTCTTC	CASSLKMGVPYNEQFF
17	-	TRBJ2-1	TRBV5-4	few	TGTGCCAGCAGCTTGATTGGCGGAGGTCCTACTGACAATGAGCAGTTCTTC	CASSLIGGGPTDNEQFF
13	TRBD1	TRBJ2-1	TRBV6-1	once	TGTGCCAGCAGTGAAAGACAGGGACGGGAGCAGTTCTTC	CASSERQGREQFF
15	-	TRBJ2-5	TRBV18	-	TGTGCCAGCTCACCTTCGGGCCCGCCGCAAGAGACCCAGTACTTC	CASSPSGPPQETQYF
14	-	TRBJ1-1	TRBV7-9	-	TGTGCCAGCAGTCCGCCGTTGGGGGCCCCCGTGGCTTTCTTT	CASSPPLGAPVAFF
13	-	TRBJ1-5	TRBV5-1	once	TGCGCCAGCAGCGTGGACGGGAATCAGCCCCAGCATTTT	CASSVDGNQPQHF
14	-	TRBJ2-7	TRBV7-2	-	TGTGCCAGCAGCCTGTATCAGACCACCTACGAGCAGTACTTC	CASSLYQTTYEQYF
13	-	TRBJ1-4	TRBV19	-	TGTGCCACTTTATCCCTAAAGGGGGAAAAACTGTTTTTT	CATLSLKGEKLFF
15	TRBD1	TRBJ1-1	TRBV5-1	once	TGCGCCAGCCAAAGGGAAGGACAGGTTTTTGGGGAAGCTTTCTTT	CASQREGQVFGEAFF
15	-	TRBJ2-3	TRBV18	-	TGTGCCAGCTCACCATCGGGGATCAGCACAGATACGCAGTATTTT	CASSPSGISTDTQYF
14	TRBD1	TRBJ1-6	TRBV13	-	TGTGCCAGCAGCTTAGAAGGGGGCGTTTCACCCCTCCACTTT	CASSLEGGVSPLHF
16	-	TRBJ2-3	TRBV24-1	-	TGTGCCACCAGTGCGGCAGCGGCAGGGTGGACAGATACGCAGTATTTT	CATSAAAAGWTDTQYF
14	-	TRBJ1-5	TRBV19	-	TGTGCCAGTAGCATAGTGGGAGAATGGCAGCCCCAGCATTTT	CASSIVGEWQPQHF